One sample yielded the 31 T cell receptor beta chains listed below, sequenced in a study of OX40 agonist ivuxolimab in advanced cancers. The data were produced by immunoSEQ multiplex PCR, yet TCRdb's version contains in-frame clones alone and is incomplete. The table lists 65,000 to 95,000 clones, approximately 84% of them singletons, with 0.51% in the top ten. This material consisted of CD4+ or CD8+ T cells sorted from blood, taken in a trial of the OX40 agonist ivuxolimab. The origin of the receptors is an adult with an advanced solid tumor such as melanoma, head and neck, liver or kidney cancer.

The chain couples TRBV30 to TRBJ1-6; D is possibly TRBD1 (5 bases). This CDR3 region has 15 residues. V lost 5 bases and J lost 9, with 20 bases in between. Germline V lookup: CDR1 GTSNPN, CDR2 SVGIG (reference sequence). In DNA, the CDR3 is TGTGCCTGGGGTGGGGCGCAGTTGGCTGTTTCACCCCTCCACTTT. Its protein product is CAWGGAQLAVSPLHF.

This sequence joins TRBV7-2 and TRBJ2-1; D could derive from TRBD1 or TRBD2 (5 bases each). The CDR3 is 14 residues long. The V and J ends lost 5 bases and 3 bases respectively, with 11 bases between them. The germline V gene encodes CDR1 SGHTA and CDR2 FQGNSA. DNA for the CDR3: TGTGCCAGCAGCCCCGGGACGGACTACAATGAGCAGTTCTTC. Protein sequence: CASSPGTDYNEQFF.

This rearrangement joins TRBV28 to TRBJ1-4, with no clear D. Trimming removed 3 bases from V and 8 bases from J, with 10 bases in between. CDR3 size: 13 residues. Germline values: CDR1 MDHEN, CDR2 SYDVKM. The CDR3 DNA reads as TGTGCCAGCAGTTTGCGGATGTCGGAAAAACTGTTTTTT. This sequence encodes CASSLRMSEKLFF.

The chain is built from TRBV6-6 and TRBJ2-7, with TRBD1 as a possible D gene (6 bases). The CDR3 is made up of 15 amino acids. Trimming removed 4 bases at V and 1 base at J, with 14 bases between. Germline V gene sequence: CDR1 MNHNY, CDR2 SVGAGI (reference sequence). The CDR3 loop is CASSFGTPGSYEQYF. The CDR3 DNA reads TGTGCCAGCAGTTTCGGGACACCTGGTTCCTACGAGCAGTACTTC.

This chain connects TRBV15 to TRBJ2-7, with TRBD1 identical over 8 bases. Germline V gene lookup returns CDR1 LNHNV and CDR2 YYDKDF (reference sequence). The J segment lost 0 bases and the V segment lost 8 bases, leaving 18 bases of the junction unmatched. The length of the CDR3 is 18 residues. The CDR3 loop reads CATPSSGTGSLLSYEQYF. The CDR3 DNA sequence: TGTGCCACCCCCTCTTCGGGGACAGGAAGTTTACTCTCCTACGAGCAGTACTTC.

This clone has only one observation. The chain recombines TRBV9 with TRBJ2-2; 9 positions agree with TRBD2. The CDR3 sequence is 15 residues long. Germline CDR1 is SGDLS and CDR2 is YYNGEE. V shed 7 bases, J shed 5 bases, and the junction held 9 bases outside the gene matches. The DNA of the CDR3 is TGTGCCAGCGGTATAGCGGGAGTATTGACCGGGGAGCTGTTTTTT. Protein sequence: CASGIAGVLTGELFF.

CDR3 in DNA: TGTGCCAGCAGCGGCGGGGCCGGGCGGGACACAGATACGCAGTATTTT. This gives the protein CASSGGAGRDTDTQYF. The chain uses TRBV9 and TRBJ2-3; D is possibly TRBD2 (6 bases). The germline CDR1 and CDR2 sequences are SGDLS and YYNGEE. The CDR3 has 16 amino acids. The V gene lost 3 bases and the J gene lost 2 bases, with 16 bases spanning the gap.

The CDR3 loop reads CASSLGLGDTEAFF. CDR3 in DNA: TGTGCCAGCAGCTTGGGACTGGGGGACACTGAAGCTTTCTTT. The J gene is TRBJ1-1, the V gene TRBV5-4; D may be TRBD1 (5 bases). Germline CDR1 SGHNT, CDR2 YYREEE (reference sequence). The V end was cut by 0 bases, the J end by 3 bases, with 9 bases between. CDR3 length: 14 residues.

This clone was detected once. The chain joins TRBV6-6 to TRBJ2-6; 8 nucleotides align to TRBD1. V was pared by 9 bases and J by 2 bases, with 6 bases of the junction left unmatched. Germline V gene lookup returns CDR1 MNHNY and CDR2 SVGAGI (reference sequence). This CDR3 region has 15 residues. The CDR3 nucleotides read TGTGCCAGGCGGACAGGGTTGACTGGGGCCAACGTCCTGACTTTC. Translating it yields CARRTGLTGANVLTF.

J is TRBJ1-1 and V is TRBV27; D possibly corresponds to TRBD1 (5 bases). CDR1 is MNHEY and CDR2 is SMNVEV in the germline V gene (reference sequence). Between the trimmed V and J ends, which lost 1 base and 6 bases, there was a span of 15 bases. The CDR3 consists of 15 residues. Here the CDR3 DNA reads TGTGCCAGCAGTTTATTCAGTCGGGGCAACTCTGAAGCTTTCTTT. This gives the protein CASSLFSRGNSEAFF.

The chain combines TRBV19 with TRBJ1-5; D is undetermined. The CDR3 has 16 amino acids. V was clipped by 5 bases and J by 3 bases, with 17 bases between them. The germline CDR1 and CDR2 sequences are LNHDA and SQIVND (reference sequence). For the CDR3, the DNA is TGTGCCAGTAGTCCACGAGTAGGAGTAATCAATCAGCCCCAGCATTTT. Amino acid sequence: CASSPRVGVINQPQHF.

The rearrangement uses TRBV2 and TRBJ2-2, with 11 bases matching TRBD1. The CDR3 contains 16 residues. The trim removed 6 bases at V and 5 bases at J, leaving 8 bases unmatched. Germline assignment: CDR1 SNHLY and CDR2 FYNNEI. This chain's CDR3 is CASRFPGQGETGELFF. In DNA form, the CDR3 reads TGTGCCAGCAGATTTCCGGGACAGGGGGAGACCGGGGAGCTGTTTTTT.

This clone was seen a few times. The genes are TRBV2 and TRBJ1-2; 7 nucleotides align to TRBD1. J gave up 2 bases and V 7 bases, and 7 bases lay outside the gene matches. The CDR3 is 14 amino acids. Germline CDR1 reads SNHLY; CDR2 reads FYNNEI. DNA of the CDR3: TGTGCCAGCAACGAAGGACAGGCGAACTATGGCTACACCTTC. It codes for CASNEGQANYGYTF.

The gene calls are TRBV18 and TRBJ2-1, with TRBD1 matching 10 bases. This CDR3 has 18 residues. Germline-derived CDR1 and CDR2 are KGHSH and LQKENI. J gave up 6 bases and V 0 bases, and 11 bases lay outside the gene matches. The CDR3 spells CASSPPGFWDRGSNEQFF. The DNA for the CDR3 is TGTGCCAGCTCACCACCCGGGTTTTGGGACAGGGGTTCCAATGAGCAGTTCTTC.

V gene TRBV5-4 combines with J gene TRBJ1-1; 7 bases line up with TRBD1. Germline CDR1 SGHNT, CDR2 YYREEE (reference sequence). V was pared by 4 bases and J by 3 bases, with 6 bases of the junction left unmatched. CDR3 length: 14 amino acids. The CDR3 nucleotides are TGTGCCAGCAGCCGGGCCAGGGGGGACACTGAAGCTTTCTTT. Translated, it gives CASSRARGDTEAFF.

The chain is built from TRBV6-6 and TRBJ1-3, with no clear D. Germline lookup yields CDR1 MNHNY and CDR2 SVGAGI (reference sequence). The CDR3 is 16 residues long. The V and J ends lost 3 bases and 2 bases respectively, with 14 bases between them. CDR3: CASSYFRDMTGNTIYF. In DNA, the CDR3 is TGTGCCAGCAGTTATTTCCGAGACATGACTGGAAACACCATATATTTT.

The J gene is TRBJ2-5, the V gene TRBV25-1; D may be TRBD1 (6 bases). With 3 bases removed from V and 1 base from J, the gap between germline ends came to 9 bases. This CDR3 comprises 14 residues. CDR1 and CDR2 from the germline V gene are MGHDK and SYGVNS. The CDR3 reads CASSEYRAQETQYF. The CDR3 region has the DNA TGTGCCAGCAGTGAGTACAGGGCCCAAGAGACCCAGTACTTC. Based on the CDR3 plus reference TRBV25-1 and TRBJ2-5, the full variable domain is EADIYQTPRYLVIGTGKKITLECSQTMGHDKMYWYQQDPGMELHLIHYSYGVNSTEKGDLSSESTVSRIRTEHFPLTLESARPSHTSQYLCASSEYRAQETQYFGPGTRLLVL.

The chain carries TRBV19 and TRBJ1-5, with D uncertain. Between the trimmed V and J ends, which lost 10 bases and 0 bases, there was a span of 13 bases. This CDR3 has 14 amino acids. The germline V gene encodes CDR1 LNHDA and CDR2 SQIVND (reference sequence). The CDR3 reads CATASGYSNQPQHF. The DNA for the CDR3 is TGTGCCACAGCATCGGGTTATAGCAATCAGCCCCAGCATTTT.

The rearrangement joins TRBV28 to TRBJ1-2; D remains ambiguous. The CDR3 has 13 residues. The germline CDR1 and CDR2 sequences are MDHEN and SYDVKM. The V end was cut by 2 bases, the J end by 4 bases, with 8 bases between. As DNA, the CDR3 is TGTGCCAGCAGTTTACCCGGTGCCTATGGCTACACCTTC. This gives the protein CASSLPGAYGYTF.

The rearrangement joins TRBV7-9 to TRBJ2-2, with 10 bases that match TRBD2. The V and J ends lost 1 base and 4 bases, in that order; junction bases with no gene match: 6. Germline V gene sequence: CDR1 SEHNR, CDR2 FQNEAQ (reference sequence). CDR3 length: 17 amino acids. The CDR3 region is CASSLGLAGVRTGELFF. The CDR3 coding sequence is TGTGCCAGCAGCTTAGGCCTAGCGGGGGTGCGCACCGGGGAGCTGTTTTTT.

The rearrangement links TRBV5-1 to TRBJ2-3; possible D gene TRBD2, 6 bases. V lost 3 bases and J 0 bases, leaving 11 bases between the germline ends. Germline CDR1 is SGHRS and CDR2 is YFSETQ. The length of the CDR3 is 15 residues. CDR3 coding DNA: TGCGCCAGCAGCTCGGAGGGCCAAAGCACAGATACGCAGTATTTT. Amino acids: CASSSEGQSTDTQYF. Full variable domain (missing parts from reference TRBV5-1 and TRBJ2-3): KAGVTQTPRYLIKTRGQQVTLSCSPISGHRSVSWYQQTPGQGLQFLFEYFSETQRNKGNFPGRFSGRQFSNSRSEMNVSTLELGDSALYLCASSSEGQSTDTQYFGPGTRLTVL.

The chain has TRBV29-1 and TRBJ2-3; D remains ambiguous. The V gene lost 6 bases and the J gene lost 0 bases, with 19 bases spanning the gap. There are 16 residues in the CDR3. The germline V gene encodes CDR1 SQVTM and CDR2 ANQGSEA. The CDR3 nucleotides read TGCAGCGTGGTCGAGACTGGCGAGCTTAGCACAGATACGCAGTATTTT. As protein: CSVVETGELSTDTQYF.

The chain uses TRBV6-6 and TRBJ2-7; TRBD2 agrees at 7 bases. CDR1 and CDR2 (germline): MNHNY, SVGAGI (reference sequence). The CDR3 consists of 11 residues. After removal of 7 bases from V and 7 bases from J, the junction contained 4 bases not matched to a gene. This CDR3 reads CASTLGGEQYF. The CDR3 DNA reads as TGTGCCAGCACCCTCGGGGGGGAGCAGTACTTC.

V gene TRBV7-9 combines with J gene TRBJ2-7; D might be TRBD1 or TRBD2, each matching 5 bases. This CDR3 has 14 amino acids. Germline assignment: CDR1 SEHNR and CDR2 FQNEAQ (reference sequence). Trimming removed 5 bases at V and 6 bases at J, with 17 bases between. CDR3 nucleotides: TGTGCCAGCAGCCTTGAGGGCAGGGTTAGCGAGCAGTACTTC. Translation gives CASSLEGRVSEQYF.

This chain's CDR3 is CASSQISGTGSTGELFF. In DNA form, the CDR3 reads TGCGCCAGCAGCCAGATCTCCGGGACAGGGTCGACCGGGGAGCTGTTTTTT. This chain joins TRBV4-3 and TRBJ2-2; 9 nucleotides line up with TRBD1. The CDR3 consists of 17 residues. Trimming took 3 bases from V and 5 from J; bases not matched to a gene: 10. Germline assignment: CDR1 LGHNA and CDR2 YSLEER.

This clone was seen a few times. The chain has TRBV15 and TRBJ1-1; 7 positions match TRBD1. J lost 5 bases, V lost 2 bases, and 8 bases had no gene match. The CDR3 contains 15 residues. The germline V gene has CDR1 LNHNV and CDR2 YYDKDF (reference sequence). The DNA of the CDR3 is TGTGCCACCAGCAGAATTGTGACAGGGCGGACTGAAGCTTTCTTT. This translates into CATSRIVTGRTEAFF.

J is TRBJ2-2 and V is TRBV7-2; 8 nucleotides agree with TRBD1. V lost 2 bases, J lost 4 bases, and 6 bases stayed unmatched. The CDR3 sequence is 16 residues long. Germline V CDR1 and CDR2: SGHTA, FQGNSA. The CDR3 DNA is TGTGCCAGCAGCTTAAGGCCAGGGGGCAGCACCGGGGAGCTGTTTTTT. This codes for CASSLRPGGSTGELFF.

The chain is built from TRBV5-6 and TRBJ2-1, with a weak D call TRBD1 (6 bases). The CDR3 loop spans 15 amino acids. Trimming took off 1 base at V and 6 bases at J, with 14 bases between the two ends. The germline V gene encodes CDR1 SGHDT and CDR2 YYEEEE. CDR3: CASSLRAGAVNEQFF. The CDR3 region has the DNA TGTGCCAGCAGCTTGAGGGCAGGGGCGGTCAATGAGCAGTTCTTC.

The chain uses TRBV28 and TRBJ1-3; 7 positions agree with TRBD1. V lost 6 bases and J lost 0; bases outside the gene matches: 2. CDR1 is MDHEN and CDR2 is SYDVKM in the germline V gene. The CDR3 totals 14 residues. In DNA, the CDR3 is TGTGCCAGCAGACCAGGGGGCTCTGGAAACACCATATATTTT. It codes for CASRPGGSGNTIYF.

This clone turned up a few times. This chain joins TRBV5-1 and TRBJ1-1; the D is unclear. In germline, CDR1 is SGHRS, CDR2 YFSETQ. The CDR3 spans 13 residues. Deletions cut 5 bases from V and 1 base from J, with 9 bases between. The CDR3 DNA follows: TGCGCCAGCAGGCCCTTGAGGAACACTGAAGCTTTCTTT. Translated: CASRPLRNTEAFF.

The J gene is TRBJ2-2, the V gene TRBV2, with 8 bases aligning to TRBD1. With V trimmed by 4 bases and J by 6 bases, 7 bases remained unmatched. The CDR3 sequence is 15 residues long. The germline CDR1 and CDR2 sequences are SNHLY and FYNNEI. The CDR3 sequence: CASSATQGAAGELFF. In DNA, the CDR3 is TGTGCCAGCAGTGCCACCCAGGGGGCAGCCGGGGAGCTGTTTTTT.